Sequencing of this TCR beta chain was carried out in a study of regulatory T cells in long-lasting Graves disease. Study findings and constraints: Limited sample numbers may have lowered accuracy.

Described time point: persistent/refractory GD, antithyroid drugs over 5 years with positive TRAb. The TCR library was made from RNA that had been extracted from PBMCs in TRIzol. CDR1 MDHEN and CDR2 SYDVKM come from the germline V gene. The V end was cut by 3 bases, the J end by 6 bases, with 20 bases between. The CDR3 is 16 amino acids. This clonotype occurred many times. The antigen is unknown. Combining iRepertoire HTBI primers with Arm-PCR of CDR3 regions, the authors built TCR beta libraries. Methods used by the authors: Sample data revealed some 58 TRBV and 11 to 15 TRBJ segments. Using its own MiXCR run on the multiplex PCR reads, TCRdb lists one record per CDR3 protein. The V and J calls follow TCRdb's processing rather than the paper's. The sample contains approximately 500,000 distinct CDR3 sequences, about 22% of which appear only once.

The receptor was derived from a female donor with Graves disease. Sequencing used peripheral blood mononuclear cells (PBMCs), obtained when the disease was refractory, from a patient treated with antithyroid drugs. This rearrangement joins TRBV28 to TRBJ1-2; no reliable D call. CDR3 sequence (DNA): TGTGCCAGCAGTTTGGTATGGCAGACAAACTGGGATGGCTACACCTTC. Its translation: CASSLVWQTNWDGYTF.